This T cell receptor beta chain was sequenced during a study of blood T cell repertoires in COVID-19. In the study overall: The samples span acute and convalescent COVID-19 from the United States, Italy and Spain. Nucleic acid was either cDNA or gDNA, and it came from T cells, B-cell-depleted T cells, or PBMCs.

In the study's own analysis: Counts of nucleated cells, estimated from reference gene primer amplification, were obtained. Clones were sequenced by immunoSEQ multiplex PCR, and TCRdb holds only the in-frame ones, with some missing. The DNA was the basis for D and trimming; V, J and clone size are from that table. The sample consists of 150,000 or so clones, approximately 80% of them appearing once. V was cut by 0 bases and J by 5 bases, with 14 bases left in between. The germline CDR1 and CDR2 sequences are SGHRS and YFSETQ. The CDR3 loop spans 16 amino acids. Sample: peripheral blood. This clonotype was sampled from a woman in her fifties or sixties in a cohort sampled during active or convalescent COVID-19. The V gene is TRBV5-1, the J gene TRBJ1-4, with a weak D call TRBD1 (5 bases). The CDR3 sequence is CASSLEYPGGNEKLFF. The CDR3 DNA reads TGCGCCAGCAGCTTGGAATATCCCGGGGGAAATGAAAAACTGTTTTTT.